This is a list of T cell receptor beta chains from one sample in a study of CD8+CD57+ T cells in acquired aplastic anemia. TCRdb recomputed calls from the reads with MiXCR, one row per CDR3 protein. The data hold 400,000 to 500,000 distinct CDR3 sequences, with 65% to 75% observed a single time. The sample taken for sequencing was sorted CD4+, CD8+, or CD8+CD57+ T cells (not recorded which) from PBMCs. The receptor source for this set is a human donor in good health, serving as a control. The CDR3 runs from the conserved cysteine through the conserved F or W. A D gene is named only where the DNA matches it firmly. Clone size appears in some rows only: once, few, many, or a class for an expanded clone.

CDR3,DNA,D,length,V,J,size
CSARLAGGSDTQYF,TGCAGTGCTAGACTAGCGGGAGGGTCAGATACGCAGTATTTT,TRBD2,14,TRBV20-1,TRBJ2-3,.
CASSFGQVNTEAFF,TGTGCCAGCAGCTTTGGGCAGGTGAACACTGAAGCTTTCTTT,.,14,TRBV5-4,TRBJ1-1,.
CAISESQGDTEAFF,TGTGCCATCAGTGAGTCACAGGGAGACACTGAAGCTTTCTTT,.,14,TRBV10-3,TRBJ1-1,.
CASSMAADNGYTF,TGTGCCAGTAGTATGGCGGCGGACAATGGCTACACCTTC,.,13,TRBV19,TRBJ1-2,once
CASKGVGEQYF,TGTGCCAGTAAGGGGGTGGGCGAGCAGTACTTC,.,11,TRBV19,TRBJ2-7,few
CASNLSNQPQHF,TGTGCCAGCAACCTGTCTAATCAGCCCCAGCATTTT,.,12,TRBV12-3/TRBV12-4,TRBJ1-5,many
CASSQDNGNSYNYGYTF,TGCGCCAGCAGCCAAGATAATGGGAACTCCTATAATTATGGCTACACCTTC,.,17,TRBV14,TRBJ1-2,.
CASSLAADSYVQTF,TGTGCCAGCAGCCTAGCGGCCGACTCCTATGTCCAGACCTTC,.,14,TRBV7-4,TRBJ1-2,.
CARNLNGRTEAFF,TGTGCCAGAAATCTAAACGGACGTACTGAAGCTTTCTTT,.,13,TRBV6-2/TRBV6-3,TRBJ1-1,.
CASSSAGTGNQPQHF,TGTGCCAGCAGCAGCGCGGGGACAGGGAATCAGCCCCAGCATTTT,TRBD1,15,TRBV11-3,TRBJ1-5,once
CASSPRGGGDFEAFF,TGTGCCAGCAGTCCCAGGGGCGGGGGGGACTTTGAAGCTTTCTTT,.,15,TRBV12-3/TRBV12-4,TRBJ1-1,many
CASQRGNQETQYF,TGTGCCAGCCAGAGAGGGAACCAAGAGACCCAGTACTTC,.,13,TRBV27,TRBJ2-5,many
CAISPNNQPQHF,TGTGCCATCAGCCCTAACAATCAGCCCCAGCATTTT,.,12,TRBV10-3,TRBJ1-5,few
CASSVTGTYGYTF,TGTGCCAGCAGCGTGACAGGGACCTATGGCTACACCTTC,TRBD1,13,TRBV9,TRBJ1-2,many
CASSVAGFMNTEAFF,TGTGCCAGCAGCGTAGCAGGGTTCATGAACACTGAAGCTTTCTTT,.,15,TRBV9,TRBJ1-1,many
CASSLVGEGETQYF,TGTGCCAGCAGCTTGGTGGGAGAGGGGGAGACCCAGTACTTC,.,14,TRBV5-1,TRBJ2-5,.
CASSLTGSPTSNSPLHF,TGTGCCAGCAGCTTAACCGGGTCCCCTACCTCTAATTCACCCCTCCACTTT,.,17,TRBV7-6,TRBJ1-6,many
CASTQGGGSAGNTIYF,TGTGCCAGCACCCAGGGGGGGGGTTCAGCTGGAAACACCATATATTTT,TRBD1,16,TRBV9,TRBJ1-3,few
CASIAKGGDAMRFF,TGTGCCAGCATAGCTAAGGGGGGGGATGCAATGAGGTTTTTT,.,14,TRBV14,TRBJ1-4,.
CAWSVPSVSGVEGYTF,TGTGCCTGGAGTGTCCCTTCGGTGTCAGGAGTAGAGGGCTACACCTTC,.,16,TRBV30,TRBJ1-2,many
CASSVALGIQEETQYF,TGTGCCAGCAGCGTGGCCCTCGGGATACAGGAAGAGACCCAGTACTTC,.,16,TRBV9,TRBJ2-5,.
CASSRLQREAYF,TGTGCCAGCAGCAGGTTGCAGAGGGAAGCTTACTTT,.,12,TRBV7-6,TRBJ1-1,.
CASTLAPANTGELFF,TGTGCCAGCACCCTGGCCCCGGCGAACACCGGGGAGCTGTTTTTT,.,15,TRBV7-2,TRBJ2-2,many
CSAMTAMNTEAFF,TGCAGTGCTATGACAGCAATGAACACTGAAGCTTTCTTT,.,13,TRBV20-1,TRBJ1-1,.
CASRYDRENSPLHF,TGTGCCAGCAGGTACGACAGGGAGAATTCACCCCTCCACTTT,TRBD1,14,TRBV5-4,TRBJ1-6,.
CASNWGEVGDTEAFF,TGTGCCAGCAATTGGGGGGAGGTGGGGGACACTGAAGCTTTCTTT,.,15,TRBV6-6,TRBJ1-1,many
CASRRTGGELDTQYF,TGTGCCAGCAGGCGGACAGGGGGCGAGTTAGATACGCAGTATTTT,TRBD1,15,TRBV6-6,TRBJ2-3,many
CASSSGYQETQYF,TGTGCCAGCAGCTCAGGGTACCAAGAGACCCAGTACTTC,.,13,TRBV7-9,TRBJ2-5,few
CSARAPSYTAGYGYTF,TGCAGTGCTAGAGCCCCATCGTACACTGCGGGATATGGCTACACCTTC,.,16,TRBV20-1,TRBJ1-2,.
CSVTTSGGTDAQYF,TGCAGCGTCACCACTAGCGGGGGGACAGATGCGCAGTATTTT,TRBD2,14,TRBV29-1,TRBJ2-3,once
CAISESSRNYGYKF,TGTGCCATCAGTGAGTCAAGCAGGAACTATGGCTACAAGTTC,.,14,TRBV10-3,TRBJ1-2,.
CASSYEGQDGYTF,TGTGCCAGCAGTTACGAGGGACAGGATGGCTACACCTTC,TRBD1,13,TRBV6-2/TRBV6-3,TRBJ1-2,many
CASTSGGQPQHF,TGTGCCAGCACATCTGGGGGGCAGCCCCAGCATTTT,.,12,TRBV6-1,TRBJ1-5,.
CASSEGWMFYGYTF,TGTGCCAGCAGTGAAGGCTGGATGTTCTATGGCTACACCTTC,.,14,TRBV10-1,TRBJ1-2,.
CASSFLQSESTDTQYF,TGTGCCAGCAGCTTTCTGCAGAGTGAAAGCACAGATACGCAGTATTTT,.,16,TRBV11-1,TRBJ2-3,.
CASSSGLAGASGGELFF,TGCGCCAGCAGCTCGGGACTAGCGGGGGCTTCTGGCGGGGAGCTGTTTTTT,TRBD2,17,TRBV5-1,TRBJ2-2,many
CASSQGGGGNNKQFF,TGTGCCAGCAGCCAAGGCGGGGGGGGCAACAATAAGCAGTTCTTC,TRBD2,15,TRBV7-2,TRBJ2-1,.
CAGVGLRPYEQYF,TGTGCCGGAGTTGGGCTGAGGCCCTACGAGCAGTACTTC,.,13,TRBV6-7,TRBJ2-7,many
CASGEAGRDGYTF,TGTGCCAGCGGGGAAGCAGGGAGGGATGGCTACACCTTC,.,13,TRBV6-6,TRBJ1-2,once
CSGSQGSRNTEAFF,TGCAGTGGTTCACAGGGGTCACGGAACACTGAAGCTTTCTTT,TRBD1,14,TRBV20-1,TRBJ1-1,.
CASSSRGSSFEQYFF,TGTGCCAGCAGCTCGCGGGGGAGCTCCTTCGAGCAGTACTTCTTT,.,15,TRBV7-2,TRBJ1-1,.
CSASQSAKDTQYF,TGCAGTGCTAGCCAAAGCGCCAAGGATACGCAGTATTTT,.,13,TRBV20-1,TRBJ2-3,many
CATSRGGRSVAVNIQYF,TGTGCCACCAGCAGAGGAGGGCGGAGCGTTGCAGTAAACATTCAGTACTTC,.,17,TRBV15,TRBJ2-4,.
CASSLGQARVEGYF,TGTGCCAGCAGCCTGGGACAGGCCAGGGTCGAGGGGTACTTC,TRBD1,14,TRBV7-2,TRBJ2-7,.
CASTTTRGIAEKLFF,TGTGCCAGCACCACTACCCGAGGGATCGCTGAAAAACTGTTTTTT,.,15,TRBV6-1,TRBJ1-4,.
CATSDSGTGNTIYF,TGTGCCACCAGTGATTCAGGGACCGGAAACACCATATATTTT,.,14,TRBV24-1,TRBJ1-3,.
CASRKAGRETQYF,TGTGCCAGTAGGAAGGCGGGCAGAGAGACGCAGTATTTT,.,13,TRBV7-2,TRBJ2-3,.
CASSVQSGGDTQSF,TGTGCCAGCAGCGTACAAAGCGGGGGAGATACGCAGTCCTTC,.,14,TRBV9,TRBJ1-2,.
CASSRRGIQETQYF,TGTGCCAGCAGTAGGCGGGGGATCCAAGAGACCCAGTACTTC,TRBD2,14,TRBV2,TRBJ2-5,.
CASGGHNEQFF,TGTGCCAGCGGCGGACACAATGAGCAGTTCTTC,.,11,TRBV2,TRBJ2-1,few
CASSLVASSNYGYTF,TGTGCCAGCAGCTTGGTTGCCAGCTCTAACTATGGCTACACCTTC,.,15,TRBV5-5,TRBJ1-2,.
CASSQANQPRHF,TGTGCCAGCAGCCAAGCGAATCAGCCCCGGCATTTT,.,12,TRBV7-9,TRBJ1-5,few
CANSGLDTEAFF,TGTGCCAACAGTGGACTTGACACTGAAGCTTTCTTT,.,12,TRBV6-5,TRBJ1-1,.
CASSSQLGNQAPHF,TGTGCCAGCAGCTCCCAGTTAGGGAATCAGGCCCCCCATTTT,.,14,TRBV7-8,TRBJ1-5,once
CSARSGNTEAFF,TGCAGTGCTAGATCGGGTAACACTGAAGCTTTCTTT,.,12,TRBV20-1,TRBJ1-1,.
CASYPGQAPNYGYTF,TGCGCCAGCTACCCCGGACAGGCTCCTAACTATGGCTACACCTTC,TRBD1,15,TRBV10-2,TRBJ1-2,.
CASSIQALGSYEQYF,TGTGCCAGTAGTATTCAGGCGCTCGGCTCCTACGAGCAGTACTTC,.,15,TRBV19,TRBJ2-7,many
CASSSDITDGYTF,TGTGCCAGCAGTTCGGACATAACGGATGGCTACACCTTC,.,13,TRBV2,TRBJ1-2,.
CASTGRENEAFF,TGTGCCAGCACGGGCAGGGAAAATGAAGCTTTCTTT,.,12,TRBV12-3/TRBV12-4,TRBJ1-1,few